Presented here are 17 T cell receptor beta chains from one specimen sequenced in a study of blood T cells in healthy people across ages. Alongside a J-beta primer mix, a sample-barcoded 5' primer served in a second PCR lasting roughly 7 to 12 cycles. TCRdb fed the 5' RACE reads into MiXCR, producing one record per CDR3 protein. The sample yields approximately 780,000 distinct CDR3 sequences, under 30% seen once. The same sample was also studied in work on T cells of mothers and their children.

The material sequenced was blood. All receptors come from a boy between 5 and 17 years old in good health.

The chain is built from TRBV3-1 and TRBJ2-5; the D gene is possibly TRBD2 (5 bases). The germline V gene has CDR1 LGHDT and CDR2 YNNKEL (reference sequence). V was cut by 0 bases and J by 2 bases, with 10 bases left in between. This CDR3 is 15 amino acids long. CDR3 in amino acids: CASSQERGAQETQYF. In DNA form, the CDR3 reads TGTGCCAGCAGCCAAGAACGGGGAGCACAAGAGACCCAGTACTTC.

This clonotype was picked up a small number of times. V is TRBV6-5 and J is TRBJ1-2; 8 bases match TRBD1. The trim removed 6 bases at V and 7 bases at J, leaving 10 bases unmatched. CDR3 length: 14 amino acids. Germline V CDR1 and CDR2: MNHEY, SVGAGI. DNA for the CDR3: TGTGCCAGCAGAGATTCAGGGGGCGCGGGTGGCTACACCTTC. Translation: CASRDSGGAGGYTF.

The V and J genes are TRBV20-1 and TRBJ1-2; tentative D call: TRBD1 (5 bases). There are 12 residues in the CDR3. V was clipped by 6 bases and J by 6 bases, with 14 bases between them. Germline V gene sequence: CDR1 DFQATT, CDR2 SNEGSKA (reference sequence). CDR3 sequence reads: CSAGGRADGYTF. The CDR3 DNA follows: TGCAGTGCCGGGGGGAGGGCGGATGGCTACACCTTC.

This clonotype came up a few times. The CDR3 spells CASGAQSSGNTIYF. CDR3 in DNA: TGTGCCAGCGGGGCGCAATCCTCCGGAAACACCATATATTTT. The J gene is TRBJ1-3, the V gene TRBV7-9; a possible D gene is TRBD1 (5 bases). Germline V gene lookup returns CDR1 SEHNR and CDR2 FQNEAQ (reference sequence). CDR3 length equals 14 residues. V shed 8 bases and J shed 4 bases, with 15 bases lying between them. Variable domain in full (rest from reference TRBV7-9 and TRBJ1-3): DTGVSQNPRHKITKRGQNVTFRCDPISEHNRLYWYRQTLGQGPEFLTYFQNEAQLEKSRLLSDRFSAERPKGSFSTLEIQRTEQGDSAMYLCASGAQSSGNTIYFGEGSWLTVV.

V gene TRBV12-3 or TRBV12-4 combines with J gene TRBJ2-7; D uncertain. CDR3 length: 14 amino acids. The germline V and J ends were trimmed by 2 bases and 0 bases, with 8 bases remaining between them. As DNA, the CDR3 is TGTGCCAGCAGTTTACTGGGGATCTCCTACGAGCAGTACTTC. Its protein is CASSLLGISYEQYF.

This chain links TRBV3-1 with TRBJ1-4; maybe TRBD1 (5 bases). The CDR3 is 14 residues long. The germline V gene has CDR1 LGHDT and CDR2 YNNKEL (reference sequence). V lost 5 bases, J lost 9 bases, and 16 bases lay in between. CDR3 nucleotide sequence: TGTGCCAGCAGCAGGGGAGACCGGGACCAAAAACTGTTTTTT. Its protein product is CASSRGDRDQKLFF.

The rearrangement uses TRBV6-1 and TRBJ1-2, with 9 bases fitting TRBD1. There are 14 residues in the CDR3. With V trimmed by 7 bases and J by 5 bases, 8 bases remained unmatched. Germline-derived CDR1 and CDR2 are MNHNS and SASEGT. The CDR3 bases are TGTGCCAGCATGACCGGGACAGGGAGGTATGGCTACACCTTC. Translation gives CASMTGTGRYGYTF.

The CDR3 sequence: CASSPSHRPDYEQYF. The CDR3 coding sequence is TGTGCCAGTAGTCCATCCCACAGACCCGACTACGAGCAGTACTTC. The chain combines TRBV19 with TRBJ2-7; the D is unclear. The CDR3 extends over 15 amino acids. Germline V lookup: CDR1 LNHDA, CDR2 SQIVND (reference sequence). V lost 5 bases to trimming and J lost 3 bases, with 17 bases between them.

The V call is TRBV5-4, the J call TRBJ2-7; D gene ambiguous. V dropped 0 bases and J dropped 2 bases, with 9 bases sitting between them. There are 14 residues in the CDR3. Germline V CDR1 and CDR2: SGHNT, YYREEE (reference sequence). The CDR3 region has the DNA TGTGCCAGCAGCTTGGCTGACAAGGCCTACGAGCAGTACTTC. Its protein is CASSLADKAYEQYF.

This chain's CDR3 is CASSRLVGTDTQYF. The CDR3 DNA reads as TGTGCCAGCAGCCGACTAGTCGGCACAGATACGCAGTATTTT. V gene TRBV6-1 combines with J gene TRBJ2-3; TRBD2 is a possible D gene (6 bases). The ends were cut back, 6 bases at V and 1 base at J, with 11 bases in the middle. CDR1 and CDR2 from the germline V gene are MNHNS and SASEGT. This CDR3 has 14 residues.

The chain joins TRBV11-2 to TRBJ2-7, with 9 bases lining up with TRBD1. Germline V gene data show CDR1 as SGHAT and CDR2 as FQNNGV. After removal of 10 bases from V and 3 bases from J, the junction contained 7 bases not matched to a gene. The CDR3 runs to 13 residues. This CDR3 reads CATRGQGNYEQYF. The CDR3 nucleotides are TGTGCCACCAGGGGACAGGGAAACTACGAGCAGTACTTC. The full variable domain, in which reference TRBV11-2 and TRBJ2-7 provide the parts outside the CDR3, is EAGVAQSPRYKIIEKRQSVAFWCNPISGHATLYWYQQILGQGPKLLIQFQNNGVVDDSQLPKDRFSAERLKGVDSTLKIQPAKLEDSAVYLCATRGQGNYEQYFGPGTRLTVT.

Only a few counts were recorded for this clonotype. The chain is built from TRBV15 and TRBJ2-5; possibly TRBD1 for D (5 bases). Between the trimmed V and J ends, which lost 3 bases and 5 bases, there was a span of 13 bases. The length of the CDR3 is 14 residues. CDR1 is LNHNV and CDR2 is YYDKDF in the germline V gene (reference sequence). CDR3 region: CATSSHQGGETQYF. CDR3 DNA sequence: TGTGCCACCAGCAGCCATCAGGGCGGCGAGACCCAGTACTTC. The full variable domain, with the rest looked up from reference TRBV15 and TRBJ2-5, is DAMVIQNPRYQVTQFGKPVTLSCSQTLNHNVMYWYQQKSSQAPKLLFHYYDKDFNNEADTPDNFQSRRPNTSFCFLDIRSPGLGDTAMYLCATSSHQGGETQYFGPGTRLLVL.

The sample holds a few counts of this clonotype. V usage is TRBV20-1 and J usage is TRBJ2-5; D remains unclear. V gave up 6 bases and J gave up 5 bases, with 16 bases separating them. CDR3 length equals 13 residues. Germline assignment: CDR1 DFQATT and CDR2 SNEGSKA (reference sequence). The CDR3 nucleotides are TGCAGTGCCAGACATCATGGATCGGAGACCCAGTACTTC. Encoded protein: CSARHHGSETQYF.

As concerns this clonotype: One junction end disagrees with the germline gene, perhaps due to a read error. The chain uses TRBV5-1 and TRBJ2-5; a weak D match, TRBD2 (6 bases). This CDR3 has 16 amino acids. The germline CDR1 and CDR2 sequences are SGHRS and YFSETQ. The CDR3 reads CASSRGSGRGQETRYF. CDR3 sequence (DNA): TGCGCCAGCAGCCGGGGCAGCGGGCGTGGACAAGAGACCCGGTACTTC. The full variable domain, with the rest looked up from reference TRBV5-1 and TRBJ2-5, is KAGVTQTPRYLIKTRGQQVTLSCSPISGHRSVSWYQQTPGQGLQFLFEYFSETQRNKGNFPGRFSGRQFSNSRSEMNVSTLELGDSALYLCASSRGSGRGQETRYFGPGTRLLVL.

The chain is built from TRBV20-1 and TRBJ1-2; a possible D gene is TRBD1 (5 bases). The V gene's germline CDR1 is DFQATT and CDR2 SNEGSKA (reference sequence). The CDR3 extends over 14 amino acids. Trimming took 5 bases from V and 0 from J, leaving 13 bases between them. The CDR3 bases are TGCAGTGCTTTTGGGACGGGTACTAACTATGGCTACACCTTC. Its translation: CSAFGTGTNYGYTF.

The gene calls are TRBV2 and TRBJ2-5, with no clear D. The ends were cut back, 6 bases at V and 1 base at J, with 9 bases in the middle. Per germline, CDR1 SNHLY and CDR2 FYNNEI. This CDR3 spans 13 amino acids. CDR3 nucleotide sequence: TGTGCCAGCAGAGTCATCCCCCAAGAGACCCAGTACTTC. It is translated as CASRVIPQETQYF.

This clonotype was observed a handful of times. J is TRBJ2-5 and V is TRBV5-5; 8 bases align to TRBD2. The CDR3 covers 13 residues. The V gene end was trimmed by 6 bases and the J gene end by 1 base; junction bases not matched to a gene: 2. Germline assignment: CDR1 SGHKS and CDR2 YYEKEE (reference sequence). The DNA for the CDR3 is TGTGCCAGCACGACTAGCGCCCAAGAGACCCAGTACTTC. This codes for CASTTSAQETQYF.